This TCR beta chain appears in the sequencing data of a study of quantifying T cell responses using KT2 cells. In the study overall: TCR alpha and beta constant-region primers primed reverse transcription of RNA. Whole-study findings and limits: Counts of KT2 alpha and beta sequences rose linearly with the number of KT2 cells added. KT2 sequence counts showed saturation when very many KT2 cells were spiked in.

The V end was cut by 3 bases, the J end by 2 bases, with 14 bases between. Germline CDR1 reads PRHDT; CDR2 reads FYEKMQ (reference sequence). CDR3 length equals 15 residues. Remarks on this clonotype: What it binds is not known.

Known numbers of the T cell clone KT2 were added to PBMC. Fixed numbers of PBMC received varying amounts of KT2 cells. The cDNA 3' end received a ligated oligonucleotide with a UMI. First-round PCR used 3 to 4 cycles and beta primers RC1.1 and RC1.2 covering TRBC1 and TRBC2. MiXCR was run by TCRdb on the UMI-ligation and nested PCR reads, yielding one entry per CDR3 protein. Here the sample spans around 35,000 distinct CDR3 sequences, approximately 10% being singletons. Source material: PBMCs spiked with cells of the T cell clone KT2. The receptor comes from a human donor. The rearrangement uses TRBV13 and TRBJ2-7; no definite D call. The CDR3 reads CASSLRGVGAYEQYF. Written as DNA, the CDR3 is TGTGCCAGCAGCTTGAGAGGTGTTGGTGCCTACGAGCAGTACTTC.